These T cell receptor beta chains were read from a single sample in a study of shared clonotypes between healthy human individuals. Here immunoSEQ multiplex PCR was the method, and the copy in TCRdb shows in-frame clones only, minus some. The sample records about 690,000 clones, about 92% being singletons. Sequencing was done on a sample of memory CD8+ T cells from PBMCs. These receptors all stem from a man between 18 and 29 years old in good health. Some clones in this sample may be carry-over from other donors' samples. Each CDR3 is given with its conserved first and last residue. Fields, in order: D gene, J gene, CDR3 length, clone size, V gene, CDR3 protein, CDR3 DNA. The D gene is left open where the match is weak. Expanded clones are given a class, and other clones once, few, many or no size at all.

D gene: -
J gene: TRBJ1-3
CDR3 length: 15
clone size: -
V gene: TRBV27
CDR3 protein: CASSLSGRDGNTIYF
CDR3 DNA: TGTGCCAGCAGTTTATCGGGAAGGGATGGGAACACCATATATTTT

D gene: TRBD2
J gene: TRBJ2-7
CDR3 length: 16
clone size: -
V gene: TRBV27
CDR3 protein: CASSLSPAGGIYEQYF
CDR3 DNA: TGTGCCAGCAGTTTATCTCCCGCGGGAGGAATCTACGAGCAGTACTTC

D gene: -
J gene: TRBJ1-1
CDR3 length: 16
clone size: -
V gene: TRBV6-5
CDR3 protein: CASSYSIGRLNTEAFF
CDR3 DNA: TGTGCCAGCAGTTACTCAATCGGGCGGCTGAACACTGAAGCTTTCTTT

D gene: -
J gene: TRBJ2-7
CDR3 length: 16
clone size: -
V gene: TRBV4-1
CDR3 protein: CASSQNSPDGRDEQYF
CDR3 DNA: TGCGCCAGCAGCCAAAACTCCCCAGACGGGCGCGACGAGCAGTACTTC

D gene: -
J gene: TRBJ1-1
CDR3 length: 13
clone size: -
V gene: TRBV18
CDR3 protein: CASSPPENTEAFF
CDR3 DNA: TGTGCCAGCTCACCACCGGAGAACACTGAAGCTTTCTTT

D gene: TRBD1
J gene: TRBJ2-1
CDR3 length: 15
clone size: once
V gene: TRBV7-3
CDR3 protein: CASSLGQGTYNEQFF
CDR3 DNA: TGTGCCAGCAGCTTAGGACAGGGGACATACAATGAGCAGTTCTTC

D gene: -
J gene: TRBJ2-1
CDR3 length: 16
clone size: -
V gene: TRBV7-9
CDR3 protein: CASSFWGSGNYNEQFF
CDR3 DNA: TGTGCCAGCAGCTTTTGGGGTAGCGGAAACTACAATGAGCAGTTCTTC

D gene: -
J gene: TRBJ2-3
CDR3 length: 14
clone size: few
V gene: TRBV27
CDR3 protein: CASRRVLNTDTQYF
CDR3 DNA: TGTGCCAGCAGGAGGGTACTAAACACAGATACGCAGTATTTT

D gene: TRBD2
J gene: TRBJ2-3
CDR3 length: 14
clone size: -
V gene: TRBV28
CDR3 protein: CASHSGREADTQYF
CDR3 DNA: TGTGCCAGCCATAGCGGGAGGGAAGCAGATACGCAGTATTTT

D gene: -
J gene: TRBJ2-1
CDR3 length: 14
clone size: few
V gene: TRBV7-7
CDR3 protein: CASSLNTGIGEQFF
CDR3 DNA: TGTGCCAGCAGCCTAAATACAGGGATAGGGGAGCAGTTCTTC

D gene: TRBD2
J gene: TRBJ2-3
CDR3 length: 16
clone size: -
V gene: TRBV28
CDR3 protein: CASSISGLVKLSTQYF
CDR3 DNA: TGTGCCAGCAGTATATCGGGACTAGTGAAACTCAGTACGCAGTATTTT

D gene: -
J gene: TRBJ2-7
CDR3 length: 16
clone size: -
V gene: TRBV5-6
CDR3 protein: CASSLNGNRGGYEQYF
CDR3 DNA: TGTGCCAGCAGCTTGAATGGTAACAGGGGGGGCTACGAGCAGTACTTC

D gene: -
J gene: TRBJ1-1
CDR3 length: 9
clone size: few
V gene: TRBV6-1
CDR3 protein: CAGAGEAFF
CDR3 DNA: TGTGCCGGTGCGGGTGAAGCTTTCTTT

D gene: TRBD2
J gene: TRBJ2-1
CDR3 length: 17
clone size: -
V gene: TRBV11-2
CDR3 protein: CASSLVRGSSSYNEQFF
CDR3 DNA: TGTGCCAGCAGCTTAGTACGCGGGAGTAGCTCCTACAATGAGCAGTTCTTC

D gene: -
J gene: TRBJ1-1
CDR3 length: 14
clone size: -
V gene: TRBV6-6
CDR3 protein: CASSRTAGGEDSFF
CDR3 DNA: TGTGCCAGCAGTCGGACCGCTGGCGGGGAGGATTCTTTCTTT

D gene: TRBD2
J gene: TRBJ2-7
CDR3 length: 14
clone size: -
V gene: TRBV28
CDR3 protein: CASSRTSVAYEQYF
CDR3 DNA: TGTGCCAGCAGTCGGACTAGCGTTGCCTACGAGCAGTACTTC

D gene: TRBD1
J gene: TRBJ1-2
CDR3 length: 15
clone size: -
V gene: TRBV10-3
CDR3 protein: CAIQGLTGPNYGYTF
CDR3 DNA: TGTGCCATACAAGGGTTGACAGGGCCAAACTATGGCTACACCTTC

D gene: -
J gene: TRBJ2-3
CDR3 length: 15
clone size: -
V gene: TRBV9
CDR3 protein: CASSVGLASTDTQYF
CDR3 DNA: TGTGCCAGCAGCGTGGGTCTAGCTAGCACAGATACGCAGTATTTT

D gene: -
J gene: TRBJ2-1
CDR3 length: 15
clone size: -
V gene: TRBV9
CDR3 protein: CASSVTGNQYNEQFF
CDR3 DNA: TGTGCCAGCAGCGTAACCGGGAACCAATACAATGAGCAGTTCTTC

D gene: TRBD1
J gene: TRBJ2-1
CDR3 length: 15
clone size: -
V gene: TRBV5-1
CDR3 protein: CASSRDRGLGNEQFF
CDR3 DNA: TGCGCCAGCAGCCGGGACAGGGGTCTTGGCAATGAGCAGTTCTTC

D gene: -
J gene: TRBJ1-1
CDR3 length: 13
clone size: -
V gene: TRBV5-6
CDR3 protein: CASSLRLNTEAFF
CDR3 DNA: TGTGCCAGCAGCTTGCGTCTGAACACTGAAGCTTTCTTT

D gene: -
J gene: TRBJ2-7
CDR3 length: 14
clone size: -
V gene: TRBV28
CDR3 protein: CASSVQGTSYEQYF
CDR3 DNA: TGTGCCAGCAGTGTGCAAGGGACCTCCTACGAGCAGTACTTC

D gene: -
J gene: TRBJ2-7
CDR3 length: 14
clone size: -
V gene: TRBV7-9
CDR3 protein: CASSSRTHTYEQYF
CDR3 DNA: TGTGCCAGCAGCTCAAGGACCCATACCTACGAGCAGTACTTC

D gene: -
J gene: TRBJ2-7
CDR3 length: 11
clone size: -
V gene: TRBV7-9
CDR3 protein: CASSLSFEQYF
CDR3 DNA: TGTGCCAGCAGCTTAAGTTTCGAGCAGTACTTC

D gene: -
J gene: TRBJ2-2
CDR3 length: 16
clone size: -
V gene: TRBV13
CDR3 protein: CASSLEGEQNTGELFF
CDR3 DNA: TGTGCCAGCAGCCTTGAAGGGGAACAAAACACCGGGGAGCTGTTTTTT

D gene: -
J gene: TRBJ1-1
CDR3 length: 14
clone size: once
V gene: TRBV15
CDR3 protein: CATTVRGGQGEAFF
CDR3 DNA: TGTGCCACCACCGTTCGAGGGGGGCAGGGTGAAGCTTTCTTT

D gene: TRBD1
J gene: TRBJ2-2
CDR3 length: 18
clone size: -
V gene: TRBV9
CDR3 protein: CASSVGRTGPSNTGELFF
CDR3 DNA: TGTGCCAGCAGCGTAGGTCGGACAGGCCCTTCGAACACCGGGGAGCTGTTTTTT